This T cell receptor (beta chain) came from a study of T cell changes during pregnancy in multiple sclerosis. The method was immunoSEQ multiplex PCR; TCRdb's version includes in-frame clones alone and lacks a portion of them. The data contain under 60,000 clones, roughly 92% of them singletons. Per the germline V gene, CDR1 is GTSNPN and CDR2 is SVGIG (reference sequence). Trimming at V came to 5 bases and at J to 6 bases, leaving 10 bases not matched to a gene. This CDR3 contains 15 residues. This clonotype originated in a female donor with multiple sclerosis, enrolled in a pregnancy study. The sample here was CD4+ T cells from peripheral blood mononuclear cells, taken in the third trimester of pregnancy. The V gene is TRBV30, the J gene TRBJ2-5; 12 bases match TRBD2. In DNA, the CDR3 is TGTGCCTGGGGTTTTCCTAGCGGGGGGGCACAGACCCAGTACTTC. Translated, it gives CAWGFPSGGAQTQYF.